A selection of T cell receptor beta chains follows, all from one sample in a study of cytotoxic CD8 clonotypes in ibrutinib-treated CLL. This table comes from immunoSEQ multiplex PCR, and its TCRdb copy is limited to in-frame clones, with some not included. The data show 150,000 to 250,000 clones, with around 72% seen just once and roughly 12% held by the top ten. The starting material was PBMCs, obtained after 24 months of ibrutinib treatment. Every receptor here comes from a human donor with chronic lymphocytic leukemia. Each CDR3 is given with its conserved first and last residue. Fields, in order: V gene, CDR3 protein.

V: TRBV5-4; CDR3: CASSLGGPMNTEAFF
V: TRBV6-5; CDR3: CASSYSGITGNTIYF
V: TRBV4-3; CDR3: CASSQDEGRGIQYF
V: TRBV29-1; CDR3: CSAPLVSTTDTQYF
V: TRBV15; CDR3: CATSALAGIYNEQFF
V: TRBV19; CDR3: CASSMGRVGEQPQHF
V: TRBV15; CDR3: CATSRDRSAGGTETQYF
V: TRBV9; CDR3: CASSGGQASNYGYTF
V: TRBV6-5; CDR3: CASSRTVSNQPQHF
V: TRBV11-2; CDR3: CASSSPGLAEYNEQFF
V: TRBV5-4; CDR3: CASSPGLHEQYF
V: TRBV28; CDR3: CASRDPRDRSYEQYF
V: TRBV29-1; CDR3: CSAALAGGTDTQYF
V: TRBV15; CDR3: CATSRDRTGLAKNIQYF
V: TRBV7-9; CDR3: CASSPTMTSNYGYTF
V: TRBV5-6; CDR3: CASSLAPSGYEQFF
V: TRBV9; CDR3: CASSVLPGNTIYF
V: TRBV6-1; CDR3: CASSELEGLRETQYF
V: TRBV19; CDR3: CASSIIAGEKNEQFF
V: TRBV30; CDR3: CAWSHVDRGPGEQYF
V: TRBV5-4; CDR3: CASSSGTSGRIFQYF
V: TRBV5-6; CDR3: CASSLTGGAVNQPQHF
V: TRBV5-1; CDR3: CASSPGGREETQYF
V: TRBV9; CDR3: CASSVGNYGYTF